Listed here are 27 T cell receptor beta chains from one sample, sequenced in a study of PD-1 blockade in classical Hodgkin lymphoma (dated by TCRdb to the early 2020s). Receptor amplification or capture employed the immunoSEQ multiplex PCR assay. The table was pulled from immuneACCESS by TCRdb, which kept in-frame rearrangements only. Such tables lose some clones; where checked, under half of the loss comes from unresolved V genes, and the rest has no known cause. In this sample the table shows about 41,000 clones, 69% of which occur a single time. Approximately 2.6% of the sample is in the top ten clones. This specimen's time point label, per the study, means: cycle 4 day 1 (C4D1), after less than seven weeks of nivolumab. All trial patients had relapsed after autologous stem cell transplantation, with cohorts A, B and C differing in prior brentuximab vedotin exposure. The specimen was peripheral blood mononuclear cells (PBMCs), collected before the fourth cycle of nivolumab. The receptors here all came from a human donor with classical Hodgkin lymphoma.

The V and J genes are TRBV5-6 and TRBJ2-7; a weak D match, TRBD1 (6 bases). Deletions cut 2 bases from V and 5 bases from J, with 11 bases between. This CDR3 region has 13 residues. Germline CDR1 is SGHDT and CDR2 is YYEEEE. The CDR3 region is CASSLAGVDEQYF. The CDR3 DNA sequence: TGTGCCAGCAGCTTAGCAGGGGTGGACGAGCAGTACTTC.

The genes are TRBV10-3 and TRBJ1-2; D remains unclear. The V end lost 5 bases, the J end lost 2 bases, and 6 bases lay between the germline ends. The CDR3 length is 12 residues. Germline V gene sequence: CDR1 ENHRY, CDR2 SYGVKD. Here the CDR3 reads CAISQDNYGYTF. In DNA, the CDR3 is TGTGCCATCAGTCAGGACAACTATGGCTACACCTTC.

V is TRBV18 and J is TRBJ1-5; TRBD1 might be the D (6 bases). The CDR3 loop spans 15 amino acids. V was clipped by 3 bases and J by 7 bases, with 16 bases between them. Germline V gene data show CDR1 as KGHSH and CDR2 as LQKENI. The DNA for the CDR3 is TGTGCCAGCTCACCGGGAGGCGGGGGCCACCAGCCCCAGCATTTT. Its translation is CASSPGGGGHQPQHF. Looking up the rest from reference TRBV18 and TRBJ1-5 gives the full variable domain: NAGVMQNPRHLVRRRGQEARLRCSPMKGHSHVYWYRQLPEEGLKFMVYLQKENIIDESGMPKERFSAEFPKEGPSILRIQQVVRGDSAAYFCASSPGGGGHQPQHFGDGTRLSIL.

On this clone itself: Its ends do not fully match the called genes, so a read error is possible. This sequence joins TRBV7-7 and TRBJ2-1, with 7 bases that match TRBD1. Germline values: CDR1 SSHAT, CDR2 FNYEAQ (reference sequence). The CDR3 consists of 18 residues. CDR3 in amino acids: CASSLFEPGTELSDEQFF. The DNA for the CDR3 is TGTGCTAGCAGCTTATTCGAGCCCGGGACAGAGTTATCGGATGAGCAGTTCTTC.

The gene calls are TRBV29-1 and TRBJ1-1; 10 bases map to TRBD1. Germline trimming cut 3 bases from V and 0 bases from J; bases unmatched to any gene: 10. CDR1 is SQVTM, CDR2 ANQGSEA, per germline. This CDR3 comprises 17 residues. CDR3 in DNA: TGCAGCGTTGACCCGGGACAGGGGCGTTGGATGAACACTGAAGCTTTCTTT. Its protein is CSVDPGQGRWMNTEAFF.

This clone appeared many times. The J gene is TRBJ1-2, the V gene TRBV10-3; perhaps TRBD1 as D (6 bases). Germline lookup yields CDR1 ENHRY and CDR2 SYGVKD. With 4 bases removed from V and 8 bases from J, the gap between germline ends came to 20 bases. The CDR3 totals 15 residues. CDR3 sequence (DNA): TGTGCCATCAGTGGATTACAGGGTTTAACTATAGGCTACACCTTC. Its translation: CAISGLQGLTIGYTF.

The rearrangement joins TRBV6-1 to TRBJ2-7; 8 bases align to TRBD1. V was pared by 9 bases and J by 2 bases, with 9 bases of the junction left unmatched. The CDR3 extends over 14 amino acids. Germline CDR1 MNHNS, CDR2 SASEGT. The DNA for the CDR3 is TGTGCCAGTTGTCCAGGGGGCGATGCCTACGAGCAGTACTTC. Protein sequence: CASCPGGDAYEQYF.

The chain couples TRBV6-1 to TRBJ2-7, with a tentative D call TRBD1 (6 bases). The germline V gene has CDR1 MNHNS and CDR2 SASEGT. V gave up 3 bases and J gave up 4 bases, with 10 bases separating them. This CDR3 contains 13 residues. CDR3 DNA: TGTGCCAGCAGTGACTGGACAGATTACGAGCAGTACTTC. Its protein product is CASSDWTDYEQYF.

This clone has only a few counts. The V and J genes are TRBV5-1 and TRBJ2-7; no firm D call. This CDR3 is built from 13 residues. V dropped 4 bases and J dropped 2 bases, with 10 bases sitting between them. Germline V CDR1 and CDR2: SGHRS, YFSETQ. The CDR3 DNA reads as TGCGCCAGCAGCGAGGAAAACACCTACGAGCAGTACTTC. This encodes CASSEENTYEQYF.

The chain carries TRBV7-2 and TRBJ2-3, with 7 nucleotides matching TRBD2. With 1 base clipped from V and 10 bases from J, the junction kept 8 bases outside the gene matches. In germline, CDR1 is SGHTA, CDR2 FQGNSA. This CDR3 is 14 amino acids long. This CDR3 is CASSLVYGGDPQYF. For the CDR3, the DNA is TGTGCCAGCAGCTTAGTTTATGGGGGGGACCCGCAGTATTTT.

This chain connects TRBV6-1 to TRBJ1-3, with 8 nucleotides matching TRBD1. The germline V gene has CDR1 MNHNS and CDR2 SASEGT. V trimming: 8 bases; J trimming: 1 base; junction bases outside the gene matches: 1. CDR3 length: 13 amino acids. In DNA, the CDR3 is TGTGCCAGCCGGACAGGGTCTGGAAACACCATATATTTT. Residues: CASRTGSGNTIYF.

V and J are TRBV28 and TRBJ1-1; 7 bases match TRBD1. Germline values: CDR1 MDHEN, CDR2 SYDVKM. This CDR3 is built from 14 residues. Trimming removed 6 bases from V and 4 bases from J; junction bases left unmatched: 8. This CDR3 is CASSLTGEGTEAFF. Here the CDR3 DNA reads TGTGCCAGCAGCCTTACAGGGGAGGGCACTGAAGCTTTCTTT.

The chain has TRBV6-5 and TRBJ2-1; TRBD1 matches 7 bases. The CDR3 runs 13 residues. Germline-derived CDR1 and CDR2 are MNHEY and SVGAGI. Unmatched junction bases numbered 6, after V lost 5 bases and J lost 8 bases. The CDR3 reads CASSDRDVDEQFF. DNA of the CDR3: TGTGCCAGCAGTGACAGGGACGTGGATGAGCAGTTCTTC.

In its sample, this clone was seen a few times. The gene calls are TRBV7-9 and TRBJ2-2; 8 positions agree with TRBD1. Germline loops: CDR1 SEHNR, CDR2 FQNEAQ (reference sequence). There are 14 residues in the CDR3. The V gene end was trimmed by 5 bases and the J gene end by 4 bases; junction bases not matched to a gene: 3. The CDR3: CASSRTGTTGELFF. CDR3 DNA sequence: TGTGCCAGCAGCCGGACAGGGACCACCGGGGAGCTGTTTTTT.

The chain employs TRBV7-9 and TRBJ2-7, with D hard to call. V lost 4 bases and J lost 2, with 6 bases in between. The CDR3 consists of 12 residues. Germline V gene sequence: CDR1 SEHNR, CDR2 FQNEAQ (reference sequence). CDR3: CASSSTAYEQYF. DNA of the CDR3: TGTGCCAGCAGCTCTACCGCCTACGAGCAGTACTTC.

J is TRBJ1-2 and V is TRBV19, with 9 bases identical to TRBD1. Looked up from germline, CDR1 is LNHDA and CDR2 is SQIVND (reference sequence). The CDR3 spans 18 residues. V lost 7 bases and J lost 4; bases outside the gene matches: 19. In DNA form, the CDR3 reads TGTGCCAGTATGGGTGCGGCGCGGAAGGACAGGGGTGTCTATGGCTACACCTTC. Encoded protein: CASMGAARKDRGVYGYTF.

The chain links TRBV2 to TRBJ2-1, with 15 bases aligning to TRBD2. Looked up from germline, CDR1 is SNHLY and CDR2 is FYNNEI. The CDR3 loop spans 14 amino acids. The J segment lost 15 bases and the V segment lost 6 bases, leaving 9 bases of the junction unmatched. The CDR3 DNA sequence: TGTGCCAGCAGCCTTCGGACTAGCGGGGGGGCGGCGTTCTTC. Amino acid sequence: CASSLRTSGGAAFF.

This chain joins TRBV9 and TRBJ1-2; tentatively, D is TRBD1 (5 bases). The CDR3 is made up of 16 amino acids. CDR1 is SGDLS, CDR2 YYNGEE, per germline. Trimming took off 0 bases at V and 7 bases at J, with 19 bases between the two ends. The chain's CDR3 is CASSVGGGFLGGGYTF. DNA of the CDR3: TGTGCCAGCAGCGTAGGTGGGGGTTTCTTAGGTGGTGGCTACACCTTC.

This chain uses TRBV7-9 with TRBJ1-3, with 8 bases that match TRBD1. The CDR3 runs to 17 residues. Germline values: CDR1 SEHNR, CDR2 FQNEAQ (reference sequence). V lost 5 bases, J lost 0 bases, and 9 bases stayed unmatched. In nucleotides, the CDR3 is TGTGCCAGCAGCCCCAGGACAGGGTATTTCTCTGGAAACACCATATATTTT. Translation: CASSPRTGYFSGNTIYF.

The chain couples TRBV5-4 to TRBJ2-5; tentatively, D is TRBD2 (6 bases). The germline CDR1 and CDR2 sequences are SGHNT and YYREEE (reference sequence). V was shortened by 4 bases and J by 5 bases, with 9 bases between the two germline ends. This CDR3 region has 12 residues. CDR3 amino acids: CASSAAGETQYF. CDR3 DNA: TGTGCCAGCAGCGCCGCGGGGGAGACCCAGTACTTC.

The chain recombines TRBV19 with TRBJ2-3, with D unresolved. The germline V gene encodes CDR1 LNHDA and CDR2 SQIVND (reference sequence). Trimming stripped 0 bases from V and 2 bases from J, with 3 bases between. This CDR3 comprises 13 residues. CDR3 region: CASSIDPTDTQYF. CDR3 bases: TGTGCCAGTAGTATAGACCCCACAGATACGCAGTATTTT.

The chain couples TRBV5-1 to TRBJ1-1; D remains ambiguous. V was shortened by 7 bases and J by 0 bases, with 10 bases between the two germline ends. The CDR3 is made up of 13 amino acids. Germline values: CDR1 SGHRS, CDR2 YFSETQ. The CDR3 coding sequence is TGCGCCAGCTCGGGGATAATGAACACTGAAGCTTTCTTT. Its protein product is CASSGIMNTEAFF.

This chain connects TRBV7-9 to TRBJ1-2, with 11 bases aligning to TRBD1. V was pared by 4 bases and J by 7 bases, with 11 bases of the junction left unmatched. Germline V gives CDR1 SEHNR, CDR2 FQNEAQ (reference sequence). This CDR3 has 16 amino acids. CDR3: CASSSPGQGDIRGYTF. In nucleotides, the CDR3 is TGTGCCAGCAGCTCCCCGGGACAGGGGGATATACGTGGCTACACCTTC. The whole variable domain, filled in from reference TRBV7-9 and TRBJ1-2, reads DTGVSQNPRHKITKRGQNVTFRCDPISEHNRLYWYRQTLGQGPEFLTYFQNEAQLEKSRLLSDRFSAERPKGSFSTLEIQRTEQGDSAMYLCASSSPGQGDIRGYTFGSGTRLTVV.

CDR3 residues: CASRPQGLGAGELFF. The CDR3 DNA follows: TGTGCCAGCAGACCCCAGGGTCTTGGGGCCGGGGAGCTGTTTTTT. The V and J genes are TRBV5-8 and TRBJ2-2; D is possibly TRBD1 (5 bases). This CDR3 contains 15 residues. Deletions cut 5 bases from V and 6 bases from J, with 17 bases between. The germline gives CDR1 SGHTS, CDR2 YDEGEE.

The rearrangement links TRBV28 to TRBJ1-2, with 9 bases lining up with TRBD1. The CDR3 covers 14 residues. Trimming at V came to 5 bases and at J to 2 bases, leaving 3 bases not matched to a gene. Germline V CDR1 and CDR2: MDHEN, SYDVKM. CDR3: CASSPGTGNYGYTF. The CDR3 DNA follows: TGTGCCAGCAGTCCCGGGACAGGGAACTATGGCTACACCTTC.

The CDR3 DNA reads as TGCGCCAGCAGTGGGGGATACAGGGACCGGCCGTACTTC. Residues: CASSGGYRDRPYF. The chain couples TRBV10-2 to TRBJ2-7, with D possibly being TRBD1 (6 bases). CDR3 length: 13 residues. Per the germline V gene, CDR1 is WSHSY and CDR2 is SAAADI. V shed 4 bases and J shed 12 bases, with 19 bases lying between them.

The chain combines TRBV19 with TRBJ2-2, with TRBD2 identical over 9 bases. The CDR3 is 15 amino acids. V dropped 7 bases and J dropped 3; count of bases not matched to a gene: 6. Looked up from germline, CDR1 is LNHDA and CDR2 is SQIVND (reference sequence). In DNA form, the CDR3 reads TGTGCCAGTACTGCGACTAGCGGATACACCGGGGAGCTGTTTTTT. Encoded protein: CASTATSGYTGELFF.